One and the same sample provided the 23 T cell receptor beta chains below, sequenced in a study of blood T cell repertoires in COVID-19 (TCRdb year 2020). The receptor library was made with the immunoSEQ multiplex PCR assay. TCRdb provides this immuneACCESS table in a form limited to in-frame rearrangements. Some clones are lacking; in checked studies, under half of them reflect an unresolved V gene, and why the rest are absent is not known. Counted in this sample were around 270,000 clones; 65% to 90% of them appeared once. The ten largest clones take up approximately 2% of the sample. Sequencing was performed on peripheral blood. The receptors were sampled from a man aged 30 to 45 with active or convalescent COVID-19.

The V and J genes are TRBV7-3 and TRBJ1-2, with D perhaps matching TRBD1 (5 bases). The CDR3 consists of 18 residues. Germline CDR1 and CDR2: SGHTA and FQGTGA. V was shortened by 1 base and J by 2 bases, with 20 bases between the two germline ends. CDR3 sequence: CASSLRSEGGRVNYGYTF. The CDR3 nucleotides are TGTGCCAGCAGCTTAAGGTCTGAAGGCGGCAGGGTGAACTATGGCTACACCTTC.

This chain uses TRBV20-1 with TRBJ2-1; D may be TRBD1 (5 bases). The CDR3 runs 12 residues. Germline V gene sequence: CDR1 DFQATT, CDR2 SNEGSKA (reference sequence). The V end was cut by 3 bases, the J end by 12 bases, with 15 bases between. CDR3 bases: TGCAGTGCTAGTAGGAGCCAGGGAAGGCAGTTCTTC. It codes for CSASRSQGRQFF.

The genes are TRBV6-2 or TRBV6-3 and TRBJ2-7; D might be TRBD1 (6 bases). The germline V and J ends were trimmed by 0 bases and 6 bases, with 12 bases remaining between them. Germline V CDR1 and CDR2: MNHEY, SVGEGT. The CDR3 length is 14 residues. Here the CDR3 DNA reads TGTGCCAGCAGTTACTCGCGGCAGGGGAGCGAGCAGTACTTC. Its translation: CASSYSRQGSEQYF.

This chain connects TRBV28 to TRBJ2-1; TRBD2 matches at 9 bases. The germline V gene encodes CDR1 MDHEN and CDR2 SYDVKM. J was trimmed by 9 bases and V by 6 bases; bases with no gene match: 15. This CDR3 has 16 amino acids. The CDR3 here is CASRGSRRGGRGEQFF. The CDR3 nucleotides read TGTGCCAGCAGGGGGTCCCGGCGGGGGGGCCGCGGTGAGCAGTTCTTC. Together with reference TRBV28 and TRBJ2-1, the CDR3 gives the full variable domain: DVKVTQSSRYLVKRTGEKVFLECVQDMDHENMFWYRQDPGLGLRLIYFSYDVKMKEKGDIPEGYSVSREKKERFSLILESASTNQTSMYLCASRGSRRGGRGEQFFGPGTRLTVL.

This chain joins TRBV2 and TRBJ2-7; TRBD1 aligns across 9 bases. J lost 5 bases, V lost 1 base, and 12 bases had no gene match. This CDR3 has 17 amino acids. Germline loops: CDR1 SNHLY, CDR2 FYNNEI. CDR3 nucleotide sequence: TGTGCCAGCAGTGAAGGGGGGGGACAGGGTCCTCTCGACGAGCAGTACTTC. Protein product: CASSEGGGQGPLDEQYF.

The rearrangement links TRBV7-9 to TRBJ1-3; D is uncertain. Germline V CDR1 and CDR2: SEHNR, FQNEAQ (reference sequence). V lost 2 bases and J 8 bases, leaving 7 bases between the germline ends. The CDR3 is 12 residues long. Here the CDR3 reads CASSLLGDTIYF. CDR3 DNA sequence: TGTGCCAGCAGCTTATTGGGAGACACCATATATTTT.

The table lists this clone with a count of one. This chain links TRBV15 with TRBJ2-2, with 8 bases that match TRBD1. Trimming removed 6 bases from V and 4 bases from J; junction bases left unmatched: 7. Germline CDR1 is LNHNV and CDR2 is YYDKDF (reference sequence). The CDR3 is 15 amino acids. The CDR3 sequence: CATRYPGGRTGELFF. DNA of the CDR3: TGTGCCACCAGATACCCAGGGGGCCGCACCGGGGAGCTGTTTTTT.

A word on this clone: At one of its ends the junction is not consistent with the germline gene, which may arise from a read error. This chain connects TRBV5-6 to TRBJ1-1, with D unclear. This CDR3 region has 13 residues. Per germline, CDR1 SGHDT and CDR2 YYEEEE. This CDR3 reads CASSSGMNTEAFF. In DNA form, the CDR3 reads TGCGCCAGCAGTTCGGGAATGAACACTGAAGCTTTCTTT.

This clone has only a few counts. This chain joins TRBV5-6 and TRBJ2-1, with 7 nucleotides matching TRBD1. Trimming at V came to 1 base and at J to 4 bases, leaving 2 bases not matched to a gene. This CDR3 comprises 14 residues. From germline, CDR1 is SGHDT and CDR2 YYEEEE. The DNA for the CDR3 is TGTGCCAGCAGCTTGAGGGGGCTGTACAATGAGCAGTTCTTC. It is translated as CASSLRGLYNEQFF.

V gene TRBV9 combines with J gene TRBJ2-3; 13 bases line up with TRBD2. Germline lookup yields CDR1 SGDLS and CDR2 YYNGEE. With V trimmed by 3 bases and J by 1 base, 2 bases remained unmatched. This CDR3 comprises 16 residues. The CDR3: CASSATSGGGTDTQYF. The DNA of the CDR3 is TGTGCCAGCAGCGCAACTAGCGGGGGGGGCACAGATACGCAGTATTTT.

This sequence joins TRBV7-9 and TRBJ1-2; tentative D call: TRBD1 (6 bases). The CDR3 totals 15 residues. Trimming took off 5 bases at V and 1 base at J, with 14 bases between the two ends. Germline lookup yields CDR1 SEHNR and CDR2 FQNEAQ (reference sequence). Written as DNA, the CDR3 is TGTGCCAGCAGCCCGAACAACAGGGTTAACTATGGCTACACCTTC. Amino acids: CASSPNNRVNYGYTF. Complete variable domain (other parts from reference TRBV7-9 and TRBJ1-2): DTGVSQNPRHKITKRGQNVTFRCDPISEHNRLYWYRQTLGQGPEFLTYFQNEAQLEKSRLLSDRFSAERPKGSFSTLEIQRTEQGDSAMYLCASSPNNRVNYGYTFGSGTRLTVV.

This clone was recorded at least ten times. Other DNA sequences in the same sample also yield this CDR3. V gene TRBV19 combines with J gene TRBJ1-6, with D possibly being TRBD1 (5 bases). The CDR3 consists of 14 residues. Germline V gene data show CDR1 as LNHDA and CDR2 as SQIVND (reference sequence). Trimming cost V 3 bases and J 7 bases, with 10 bases left between them. As DNA, the CDR3 is TGTGCCAGTAGTATTGACAGAGCAAATTCACCCCTCCACTTT. This gives the protein CASSIDRANSPLHF. The entire variable domain, with the rest obtained from reference TRBV19 and TRBJ1-6, is as follows: DGGITQSPKYLFRKEGQNVTLSCEQNLNHDAMYWYRQDPGQGLRLIYYSQIVNDFQKGDIAEGYSVSREKKESFPLTVTSAQKNPTAFYLCASSIDRANSPLHFGNGTRLTVT.

This chain links TRBV29-1 with TRBJ1-1; 7 bases are shared with TRBD1. Looked up from germline, CDR1 is SQVTM and CDR2 is ANQGSEA. This CDR3 has 16 amino acids. V was pared by 2 bases and J by 4 bases, with 13 bases of the junction left unmatched. As DNA, the CDR3 is TGCAGCGTTGAAAAAAACAGGGGCGCGGGTGGCACTGAAGCTTTCTTT. Translated, it gives CSVEKNRGAGGTEAFF. Variable domain in full (rest from reference TRBV29-1 and TRBJ1-1): SAVISQKPSRDICQRGTSLTIQCQVDSQVTMMFWYRQQPGQSLTLIATANQGSEATYESGFVIDKFPISRPNLTFSTLTVSNMSPEDSSIYLCSVEKNRGAGGTEAFFGQGTRLTVV.

CDR3 sequence: CASDRGLGTGELFF. The CDR3 region has the DNA TGTGCCAGTGACAGGGGGCTTGGCACCGGGGAGCTGTTTTTT. The V call is TRBV6-5, the J call TRBJ2-2; 10 bases are a match to TRBD1. Germline V lookup: CDR1 MNHEY, CDR2 SVGAGI. CDR3 length equals 14 residues. V was clipped by 9 bases and J by 4 bases; unmatched bases: 5.

The chain employs TRBV7-2 and TRBJ1-2, with 10 bases matching TRBD1. There are 18 residues in the CDR3. V lost 2 bases to trimming and J lost 0 bases; unmatched junction nucleotides: 9. In germline, CDR1 is SGHTA, CDR2 FQGNSA. The CDR3 DNA sequence: TGTGCCAGCAGCTTATTGAGGGGACAGGGGACAACTAACTATGGCTACACCTTC. Protein product: CASSLLRGQGTTNYGYTF.

This sequence joins TRBV7-8 and TRBJ1-2; D is ambiguous. CDR1 SGHVS and CDR2 FQNEAQ come from the germline V gene. V lost 3 bases, J lost 6 bases, and 8 bases lay in between. This CDR3 region has 12 residues. This CDR3 is CASSFESDGYTF. The CDR3 DNA sequence: TGTGCCAGCAGCTTTGAGTCGGATGGCTACACCTTC.

The genes are TRBV9 and TRBJ1-4; TRBD1 is a possible D gene (5 bases). The V gene's germline CDR1 is SGDLS and CDR2 YYNGEE. V was clipped by 3 bases and J by 8 bases, with 20 bases between them. CDR3 size: 16 residues. CDR3 sequence (DNA): TGTGCCAGCAGCGCACGCCCTTGGGGGGTAGGGGAAAAACTGTTTTTT. Translating gives CASSARPWGVGEKLFF.

This clone came up once. This rearrangement joins TRBV14 to TRBJ2-7, with 8 bases that match TRBD2. The junction had 9 bases not matched to a gene; V was cut back by 1 base and J by 1 base. Germline V gene sequence: CDR1 SGHDN, CDR2 FVKESK. The CDR3 contains 17 residues. CDR3 amino acids: CASSQGLAGTSSYEQYF. The CDR3 DNA sequence: TGTGCCAGCAGCCAAGGTCTGGCCGGGACTAGTTCCTACGAGCAGTACTTC.

The V call is TRBV27, the J call TRBJ1-1; D ambiguous. The germline CDR1 and CDR2 sequences are MNHEY and SMNVEV (reference sequence). The CDR3 has 18 residues. Trimming took off 0 bases at V and 0 bases at J, with 17 bases between the two ends. The CDR3 spells CASSLSAGVVALNTEAFF. The CDR3 DNA sequence: TGTGCCAGCAGTTTATCCGCCGGGGTCGTCGCTCTGAACACTGAAGCTTTCTTT.

J is TRBJ2-3 and V is TRBV7-3; 8 positions agree with TRBD1. The CDR3 loop spans 15 amino acids. The junction had 5 bases not matched to a gene; V was cut back by 6 bases and J by 0 bases. Looked up from germline, CDR1 is SGHTA and CDR2 is FQGTGA. Here the CDR3 DNA reads TGTGCCAGCAGTCCCAGGACAGGGAGCACAGATACGCAGTATTTT. This sequence encodes CASSPRTGSTDTQYF.

This chain connects TRBV2 to TRBJ2-5; tentative D call: TRBD2 (6 bases). CDR1 is SNHLY, CDR2 FYNNEI, per germline. This CDR3 is 13 amino acids long. V shed 7 bases and J shed 2 bases, with 11 bases lying between them. The CDR3 loop reads CASTRLAQETQYF. CDR3 nucleotide sequence: TGTGCCAGCACCAGGCTAGCGCAAGAGACCCAGTACTTC.

CDR3 coding DNA: TGTGCCAGCAGCTGGGGGACAGCCGGGGAGCTGTTTTTT. Protein sequence: CASSWGTAGELFF. The rearrangement uses TRBV5-6 and TRBJ2-2; 7 positions match TRBD1. The J segment lost 6 bases and the V segment lost 3 bases, leaving 2 bases of the junction unmatched. CDR1 is SGHDT and CDR2 is YYEEEE in the germline V gene. The CDR3 runs 13 residues.

This sequence joins TRBV29-1 and TRBJ2-3; TRBD2 matches at 12 bases. Trimming cost V 7 bases and J 6 bases; bases outside gene matches: 5. The CDR3 loop spans 13 amino acids. CDR1 is SQVTM and CDR2 is ANQGSEA in the germline V gene. CDR3 loop: CSAALAGGDTQYF. DNA of the CDR3: TGCAGCGCCGCACTAGCGGGGGGCGATACGCAGTATTTT.